These 9 T cell receptor beta chains share one sample of origin, sequenced in a study of T-cell reconstitution after alpha-beta-depleted transplantation in children (dated by TCRdb to the mid-2010s). In the paper's terms, the treatment or condition label means: allogeneic hematopoietic cell transplantation with graft depleted of TCRalphabeta T cells and CD19 B cells. The library was made by PCR. Data came from an Illumina HiSeq 2500. Molecular barcoding was employed in the preparation of TCR libraries, with unique molecular identifiers being used to normalize TCRbeta repertoire quantification. TCRdb ran its own pipeline on the public reads, namely fastp trimming at Q25 and MiXCR clone calling, and kept in-frame beta chains. Rows with one shared CDR3 protein collapse into an entry with the most common genes and DNA. Present in this sample are about 460,000 distinct CDR3 sequences, roughly 10% of which were seen just once. Clones ranked in the top ten supply 2% to 2.5% of the sample.

The specimen comprised PBMCs, sampled before TCRalphabeta/CD19-depleted stem cell transplant. Receptor source: a child aged 2-15 years with inherited bone marrow failure, due to receive a stem cell transplant.

This clonotype was counted once. It may be a read error: a sequence one base away is much more abundant. The CDR3 region has the DNA TGTGCCAGCAGCTCCTACGCGGGATCTAACACTGACGCTTTCTTT. Translating it yields CASSSYAGSNTDAFF. This sequence joins TRBV7-9 and TRBJ1-1, with D unclear. CDR1 is SEHNR and CDR2 is FQNEAQ in the germline V gene (reference sequence). This CDR3 spans 15 amino acids.

This clonotype was found many times. The genes are TRBV20-1 and TRBJ2-7, with a tentative D call TRBD1 (6 bases). V was shortened by 0 bases and J by 3 bases, with 12 bases between the two germline ends. This CDR3 has 14 residues. The V gene's germline CDR1 is DFQATT and CDR2 SNEGSKA (reference sequence). CDR3 amino acids: CSARDDRSLYEQYF. CDR3 bases: TGCAGTGCTAGAGACGACAGGTCTCTCTACGAGCAGTACTTC.

This clonotype was picked up many times. This chain uses TRBV20-1 with TRBJ1-5; perhaps TRBD1 as D (5 bases). V lost 0 bases and J lost 5, with 14 bases in between. CDR1 is DFQATT, CDR2 SNEGSKA, per germline (reference sequence). CDR3 length: 15 amino acids. Here the CDR3 DNA reads TGCAGTGCTAGAGATCTTGTGGGGGGGTATCAGCCCCAGCATTTT. It encodes CSARDLVGGYQPQHF.

This clonotype turned up a few times. The CDR3 DNA reads TGTGCCAGCAGCCAAGTGGGGTTCGAGCAGTACTTC. This encodes CASSQVGFEQYF. The chain is built from TRBV4-2 and TRBJ2-7; D not certain. V was shortened by 1 base and J by 6 bases, with 7 bases between the two germline ends. The length of the CDR3 is 12 residues. Germline values: CDR1 LGHNA, CDR2 YNFKEQ.

This clonotype has a count of ten or more. This chain connects TRBV10-3 to TRBJ2-1; 10 bases map to TRBD1. V dropped 5 bases and J dropped 5; count of bases not matched to a gene: 9. In germline, CDR1 is ENHRY, CDR2 SYGVKD. This CDR3 is 16 amino acids long. The CDR3 reads CAISPPTGTGDNEQFF. CDR3 in DNA: TGTGCCATCAGTCCCCCTACCGGGACAGGGGACAATGAGCAGTTCTTC.

This clonotype was seen many times. The chain joins TRBV12-3 or TRBV12-4 to TRBJ2-7; 8 nucleotides match TRBD1. The CDR3 runs 16 residues. V lost 2 bases, J lost 2 bases, and 8 bases stayed unmatched. The CDR3 loop reads CASSLILAGGPYEQYF. The CDR3 DNA reads TGTGCCAGCAGTTTAATCCTTGCAGGGGGCCCCTACGAGCAGTACTTC.

The table lists this clonotype with a few counts. The V call is TRBV12-3 or TRBV12-4, the J call TRBJ2-1; D gene uncertain. Trimming stripped 8 bases from V and 9 bases from J, with 17 bases between. The CDR3 is 13 amino acids. Written as DNA, the CDR3 is TGTGCCAGCTTTAGGGCAAGGATGAGTGAGCAGTTCTTC. Encoded protein: CASFRARMSEQFF.

The chain carries TRBV7-8 and TRBJ2-1; TRBD2 matches 11 bases. Per the germline V gene, CDR1 is SGHVS and CDR2 is FQNEAQ. The CDR3 covers 14 residues. The junction had 5 bases not matched to a gene; V was cut back by 3 bases and J by 10 bases. CDR3 sequence reads: CASSFLAGGREQFF. CDR3 nucleotide sequence: TGTGCCAGCAGCTTTTTAGCGGGAGGGCGGGAGCAGTTCTTC.

This clonotype was seen at least ten times. This rearrangement joins TRBV7-2 to TRBJ2-5, with D perhaps TRBD2 (7 bases). V was clipped by 1 base and J by 5 bases, with 17 bases between them. Germline CDR1 SGHTA, CDR2 FQGNSA. This CDR3 is built from 16 residues. The CDR3 region is CASSLGGGPPAETQYF. The CDR3, as DNA: TGTGCCAGCAGCTTAGGCGGGGGCCCGCCGGCGGAGACCCAGTACTTC.